The clone carrying this T cell receptor (beta chain) was counted a single time. Its antigen is not known. Germline CDR1 KGHSH, CDR2 LQKENI. The V end lost 5 bases, the J end lost 3 bases, and 7 bases lay between the germline ends. CDR3 length: 12 amino acids. This entry belongs to a study of cytomegalovirus exposure and HLA in healthy donors. Study-wide results and caveats: What a later analysis showed was that several of the most significant clusters appeared linked to common viral pathogens. The study recorded 150 to 200 TCR beta chains that were cytomegalovirus-associated. Immune exposure was documented only through CMV serostatus.

Donors were nominally healthy when sampled, though unrecorded immune exposures were likely. This PCR relied on a set of 60 Vbeta primers and 13 Jbeta primers. Clones were read by immunoSEQ multiplex PCR, and TCRdb kept only the in-frame ones, dropping some. This sample has around 200,000 clones, with around 80% found just once. The sequenced material came from PBMCs. The receptor was derived from a man aged 25-45 years in good health and CMV-seronegative. The rearrangement uses TRBV18 and TRBJ1-1; a weak D match, TRBD1 (6 bases). The CDR3 reads CASSGQYTEAFF. The CDR3, as DNA: TGTGCCAGCTCAGGACAGTACACTGAAGCTTTCTTT.